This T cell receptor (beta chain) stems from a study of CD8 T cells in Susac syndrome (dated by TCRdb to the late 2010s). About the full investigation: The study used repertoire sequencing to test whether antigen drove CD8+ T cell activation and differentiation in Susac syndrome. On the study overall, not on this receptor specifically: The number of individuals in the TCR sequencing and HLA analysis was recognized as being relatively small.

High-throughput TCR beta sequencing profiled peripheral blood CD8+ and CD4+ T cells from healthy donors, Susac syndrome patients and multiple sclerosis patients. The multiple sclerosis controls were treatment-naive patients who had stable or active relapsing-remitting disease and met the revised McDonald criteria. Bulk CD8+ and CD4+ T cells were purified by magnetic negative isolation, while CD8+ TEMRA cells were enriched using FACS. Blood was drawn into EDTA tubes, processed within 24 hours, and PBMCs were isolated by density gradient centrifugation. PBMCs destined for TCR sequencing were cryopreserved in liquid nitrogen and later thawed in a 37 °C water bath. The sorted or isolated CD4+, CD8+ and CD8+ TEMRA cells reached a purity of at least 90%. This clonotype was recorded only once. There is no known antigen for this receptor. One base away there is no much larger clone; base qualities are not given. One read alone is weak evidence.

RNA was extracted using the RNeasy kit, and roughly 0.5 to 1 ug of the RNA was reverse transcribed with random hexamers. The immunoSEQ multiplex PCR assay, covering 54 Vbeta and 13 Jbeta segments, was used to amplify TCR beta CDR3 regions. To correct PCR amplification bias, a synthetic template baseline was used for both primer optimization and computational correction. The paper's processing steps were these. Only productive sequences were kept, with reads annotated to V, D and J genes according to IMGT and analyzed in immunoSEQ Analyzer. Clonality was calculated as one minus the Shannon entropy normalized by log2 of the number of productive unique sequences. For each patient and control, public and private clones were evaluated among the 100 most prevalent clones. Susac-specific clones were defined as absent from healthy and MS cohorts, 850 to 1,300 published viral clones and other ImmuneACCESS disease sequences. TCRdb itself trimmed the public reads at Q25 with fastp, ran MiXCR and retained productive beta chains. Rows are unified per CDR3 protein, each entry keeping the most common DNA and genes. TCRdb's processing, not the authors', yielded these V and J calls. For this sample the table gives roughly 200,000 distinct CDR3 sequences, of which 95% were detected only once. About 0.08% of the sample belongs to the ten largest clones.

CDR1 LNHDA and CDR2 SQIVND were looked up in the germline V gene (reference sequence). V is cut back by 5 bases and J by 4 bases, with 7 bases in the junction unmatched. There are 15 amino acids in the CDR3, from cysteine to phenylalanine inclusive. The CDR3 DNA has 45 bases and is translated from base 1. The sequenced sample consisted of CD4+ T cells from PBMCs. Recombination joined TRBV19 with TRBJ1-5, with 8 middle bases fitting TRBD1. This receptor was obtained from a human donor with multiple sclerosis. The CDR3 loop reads CASSRDRGRNQPQHF. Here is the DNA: TGTGCCAGTAGTCGAGACAGGGGCCGGAATCAGCCCCAGCATTTT.